These T cell receptor beta chains were read from a single sample in a study of shared clonotypes between healthy human individuals. Sequencing used immunoSEQ multiplex PCR; TCRdb keeps in-frame clones, though not all of them. The data show around 500,000 clones, less than 80% seen once. Sequencing was done on a sample of PBMCs. The receptors were gathered from a woman between 40 and 50 years old in good health. Some clones in this sample may be carry-over from other donors' samples. The CDR3 runs from the conserved cysteine through the conserved F or W. A D gene is named only where the DNA matches it firmly. The listing skips clone size in some rows; elsewhere it reads once, few, many or a size class.

D gene: NA
clone size: many
J gene: TRBJ2-7
V gene: TRBV6-1
CDR3 DNA: TGTGCCAGCAGTCCTGATGAGGGTACAAACTACGAGCAGTACTTC
CDR3 protein: CASSPDEGTNYEQYF

D gene: TRBD1
clone size: NA
J gene: TRBJ1-2
V gene: TRBV6-4
CDR3 DNA: TGTGCCAGCAGTGTCACCGGGACAGGGGACTACACCTTC
CDR3 protein: CASSVTGTGDYTF

D gene: NA
clone size: NA
J gene: TRBJ1-2
V gene: TRBV6-5
CDR3 DNA: TGTGCCAGCAGTGACAGATTTAACTATGGCTACACCTTC
CDR3 protein: CASSDRFNYGYTF

D gene: TRBD1
clone size: few
J gene: TRBJ1-4
V gene: TRBV30
CDR3 DNA: TGTGCCACCATGACAGGGGAAAAACTGTTTTTT
CDR3 protein: CATMTGEKLFF

D gene: NA
clone size: NA
J gene: TRBJ2-5
V gene: TRBV6-5
CDR3 DNA: TGTGCCAGCAGTTACTCGAGCGAAGGGACCCAGTACTTC
CDR3 protein: CASSYSSEGTQYF

D gene: TRBD1
clone size: NA
J gene: TRBJ2-3
V gene: TRBV27
CDR3 DNA: TGTGCCAGCAGCCGGGACAGGGGGGATACGCAGTATTTT
CDR3 protein: CASSRDRGDTQYF

D gene: NA
clone size: NA
J gene: TRBJ2-3
V gene: TRBV5-1
CDR3 DNA: TGCGCCAGCAGCACGTTAGCGTCTAGCACAGATACGCAGTATTTT
CDR3 protein: CASSTLASSTDTQYF

D gene: NA
clone size: few
J gene: TRBJ2-7
V gene: TRBV18
CDR3 DNA: TGTGCCAGCTCACCTTATCGCCAAAACGGGAGAATCAACGAGCAGTACTTC
CDR3 protein: CASSPYRQNGRINEQYF

D gene: TRBD1
clone size: NA
J gene: TRBJ2-3
V gene: TRBV5-1
CDR3 DNA: TGCGCCAGCGAAAGGACAGGGCTAGTAGGCACAGATACGCAGTATTTT
CDR3 protein: CASERTGLVGTDTQYF

D gene: NA
clone size: NA
J gene: TRBJ2-5
V gene: TRBV6-5
CDR3 DNA: TGTGCCAGCAGTTACGGGGGCAAAGAGACCCAGTACTTC
CDR3 protein: CASSYGGKETQYF

D gene: TRBD1
clone size: once
J gene: TRBJ1-3
V gene: TRBV7-3
CDR3 DNA: TGTGCCAGCAGCTTGACAGGGAGCGGAAACACCATATATTTT
CDR3 protein: CASSLTGSGNTIYF

D gene: NA
clone size: NA
J gene: TRBJ1-5
V gene: TRBV28
CDR3 DNA: TGTGCCAGCAGTGGCCTCGATAGCAATCAGCCCCAGCATTTT
CDR3 protein: CASSGLDSNQPQHF

D gene: TRBD1
clone size: few
J gene: TRBJ1-5
V gene: TRBV28
CDR3 DNA: TGTGCCAGCAGTCCCACCTCGGGACAGAGTAGCAATCAGCCCCAGCATTTT
CDR3 protein: CASSPTSGQSSNQPQHF

D gene: NA
clone size: once
J gene: TRBJ1-5
V gene: TRBV4-1
CDR3 DNA: TGCGCCAGCAGCCAAGTTGCAGGGTGGAATCAGCCCCAGCATTTT
CDR3 protein: CASSQVAGWNQPQHF

D gene: TRBD1
clone size: few
J gene: TRBJ2-7
V gene: TRBV5-1
CDR3 DNA: TGCGCCAGCAGCTTGAATACAGGGGAAACCTACGAGCAGTACTTC
CDR3 protein: CASSLNTGETYEQYF

D gene: NA
clone size: NA
J gene: TRBJ2-2
V gene: TRBV11-1
CDR3 DNA: TGTGCCAGCAGTGAGGGAGTGACCGGGGAGCTGTTTTTT
CDR3 protein: CASSEGVTGELFF

D gene: NA
clone size: NA
J gene: TRBJ2-3
V gene: TRBV18
CDR3 DNA: TGTGCCAGCTCAGTGACGAGACTAGAAGGAAGGGATACGCAGTATTTT
CDR3 protein: CASSVTRLEGRDTQYF

D gene: NA
clone size: NA
J gene: TRBJ2-7
V gene: TRBV2
CDR3 DNA: TGTGCCAGCAGTGACCCCTACGAGCAGTACTTC
CDR3 protein: CASSDPYEQYF

D gene: NA
clone size: once
J gene: TRBJ2-7
V gene: TRBV29-1
CDR3 DNA: TGCAGCGTTAGTAACAGGAGCTCCTACGAGCAGTACTTC
CDR3 protein: CSVSNRSSYEQYF

D gene: NA
clone size: NA
J gene: TRBJ2-7
V gene: TRBV6-5
CDR3 DNA: TGTGCCAGCAGTCGGAGCGGTGCCTACGAGCAGTACTTC
CDR3 protein: CASSRSGAYEQYF

D gene: NA
clone size: NA
J gene: TRBJ1-2
V gene: TRBV11-2
CDR3 DNA: TGTGCCAGCAGCTGGGGCGTCTATGGCTACACCTTC
CDR3 protein: CASSWGVYGYTF

D gene: NA
clone size: NA
J gene: TRBJ2-7
V gene: TRBV21-1
CDR3 DNA: TGTGCCAGCAGTGTAAGGCGAGGGAACTACGAGCAGTACTTC
CDR3 protein: CASSVRRGNYEQYF

D gene: NA
clone size: NA
J gene: TRBJ2-7
V gene: TRBV4-1
CDR3 DNA: TGCGCCAGCAGCCTCAGCGGAGGGACCTACGAGCAGTACTTC
CDR3 protein: CASSLSGGTYEQYF

D gene: TRBD1
clone size: NA
J gene: TRBJ2-5
V gene: TRBV4-3
CDR3 DNA: TGCGCCAGCAGCCAAACCCACAGGGGCTGGGAGACCCAGTACTTC
CDR3 protein: CASSQTHRGWETQYF

D gene: TRBD1
clone size: NA
J gene: TRBJ2-1
V gene: TRBV4-1
CDR3 DNA: TGCGCCAGCAGCCAACCGGGACAGACGATATACAATGAGCAGTTCTTC
CDR3 protein: CASSQPGQTIYNEQFF

D gene: NA
clone size: few
J gene: TRBJ2-3
V gene: TRBV6-6
CDR3 DNA: TGTGCCAGCAGCCAGGGGAGCCTCACAGATACGCAGTATTTT
CDR3 protein: CASSQGSLTDTQYF

D gene: TRBD2
clone size: once
J gene: TRBJ2-5
V gene: TRBV15
CDR3 DNA: TGTGCCACCGCGTCGTTAGCGGGAGGATTAGAGACCCAGTACTTC
CDR3 protein: CATASLAGGLETQYF

D gene: NA
clone size: NA
J gene: TRBJ2-3
V gene: TRBV7-3
CDR3 DNA: TGTGCCAGCAGCCGGTCTGGACAGAGCACAGATACGCAGTATTTT
CDR3 protein: CASSRSGQSTDTQYF

D gene: TRBD2
clone size: NA
J gene: TRBJ2-5
V gene: TRBV7-2
CDR3 DNA: TGTGCCAGCAGCTCCGGTAGCGGGAGTGAAGAGACCCAGTACTTC
CDR3 protein: CASSSGSGSEETQYF

D gene: TRBD1
clone size: once
J gene: TRBJ2-2
V gene: TRBV5-6
CDR3 DNA: TGTGCCAGCAGCTGGGAGAGGGGGCGAGTCACCGGGGAGCTGTTTTTT
CDR3 protein: CASSWERGRVTGELFF

D gene: NA
clone size: NA
J gene: TRBJ2-5
V gene: TRBV7-9
CDR3 DNA: TGTGCCAGCAGCCCTCGAGAGACCCAGTACTTC
CDR3 protein: CASSPRETQYF

D gene: NA
clone size: few
J gene: TRBJ1-3
V gene: TRBV2
CDR3 DNA: TGTGCCAGCGCCCCGCGAGACGTCGGAAACACCATATATTTT
CDR3 protein: CASAPRDVGNTIYF

D gene: NA
clone size: NA
J gene: TRBJ2-7
V gene: TRBV20-1
CDR3 DNA: TGCAGTGCTAGAGATATGAGAGAGCAGTACTTC
CDR3 protein: CSARDMREQYF

D gene: TRBD2
clone size: few
J gene: TRBJ2-3
V gene: TRBV6-4
CDR3 DNA: TGTGCCAGCAGTGACTCGCGGGAGGGGACAGATACGCAGTATTTT
CDR3 protein: CASSDSREGTDTQYF

D gene: NA
clone size: NA
J gene: TRBJ2-2
V gene: TRBV19
CDR3 DNA: TGTGCCAGCCGACGAGCATTCACCGGGGAGCTGTTTTTT
CDR3 protein: CASRRAFTGELFF

D gene: NA
clone size: NA
J gene: TRBJ2-7
V gene: TRBV7-6
CDR3 DNA: TGTGCCAGCAGCCCAGGGGGAGCGGGAGCCTACGAGCAGTACTTC
CDR3 protein: CASSPGGAGAYEQYF

D gene: NA
clone size: NA
J gene: TRBJ1-4
V gene: TRBV4-2
CDR3 DNA: TGTGCCAGCAGCCAAGACCGGGATGAAAAACTGTTTTTT
CDR3 protein: CASSQDRDEKLFF

D gene: NA
clone size: NA
J gene: TRBJ1-5
V gene: TRBV15
CDR3 DNA: TGTGCCATAAGCTGGACAGACAATCAGCCCCAGCATTTT
CDR3 protein: CAISWTDNQPQHF

D gene: TRBD2
clone size: NA
J gene: TRBJ2-2
V gene: TRBV7-8
CDR3 DNA: TGTGCCAGCATCCCGACTAGCGGGAGGGGAGGGACCGGGGAGCTGTTTTTT
CDR3 protein: CASIPTSGRGGTGELFF

D gene: NA
clone size: few
J gene: TRBJ2-5
V gene: TRBV5-1
CDR3 DNA: TGCGCCAGCAGCCCGGGGACGGAACAAGAGACCCAGTACTTC
CDR3 protein: CASSPGTEQETQYF

D gene: NA
clone size: NA
J gene: TRBJ2-1
V gene: TRBV2
CDR3 DNA: TGTGCCAGCAGTGAAGTTGAGGGGGTCTACAATGAGCAGTTCTTC
CDR3 protein: CASSEVEGVYNEQFF

D gene: TRBD2
clone size: NA
J gene: TRBJ2-3
V gene: TRBV6-4
CDR3 DNA: TGTGCCATCGGGACTAGCGGGAGCACAGATACGCAGTATTTT
CDR3 protein: CAIGTSGSTDTQYF

D gene: TRBD2
clone size: once
J gene: TRBJ2-2
V gene: TRBV7-3
CDR3 DNA: TGTGCCAGCAGCTTAGGACTAGCGGGAGTGTCCGGGGAGCTGTTTTTT
CDR3 protein: CASSLGLAGVSGELFF

D gene: NA
clone size: NA
J gene: TRBJ1-2
V gene: TRBV10-2
CDR3 DNA: TGCGCCAGCAGCCTAAACAGGGAGAGTGACTATGGCTACACCTTC
CDR3 protein: CASSLNRESDYGYTF

D gene: TRBD1
clone size: NA
J gene: TRBJ2-7
V gene: TRBV30
CDR3 DNA: TGTGCCTGGGACAGGGCCTACGAGCAGTACTTC
CDR3 protein: CAWDRAYEQYF

D gene: NA
clone size: once
J gene: TRBJ2-1
V gene: TRBV19
CDR3 DNA: TGTGCCAGTAATGGGATGAGCTACAATGAGCAGTTCTTC
CDR3 protein: CASNGMSYNEQFF

D gene: NA
clone size: NA
J gene: TRBJ2-5
V gene: TRBV11-2
CDR3 DNA: TGTGCCAGCAGCCCACGCGAGACCCAGTACTTC
CDR3 protein: CASSPRETQYF

D gene: NA
clone size: NA
J gene: TRBJ2-5
V gene: TRBV18
CDR3 DNA: TGTGCCAGCTTACCGACAGGCCAAGAGACCCAGTACTTC
CDR3 protein: CASLPTGQETQYF